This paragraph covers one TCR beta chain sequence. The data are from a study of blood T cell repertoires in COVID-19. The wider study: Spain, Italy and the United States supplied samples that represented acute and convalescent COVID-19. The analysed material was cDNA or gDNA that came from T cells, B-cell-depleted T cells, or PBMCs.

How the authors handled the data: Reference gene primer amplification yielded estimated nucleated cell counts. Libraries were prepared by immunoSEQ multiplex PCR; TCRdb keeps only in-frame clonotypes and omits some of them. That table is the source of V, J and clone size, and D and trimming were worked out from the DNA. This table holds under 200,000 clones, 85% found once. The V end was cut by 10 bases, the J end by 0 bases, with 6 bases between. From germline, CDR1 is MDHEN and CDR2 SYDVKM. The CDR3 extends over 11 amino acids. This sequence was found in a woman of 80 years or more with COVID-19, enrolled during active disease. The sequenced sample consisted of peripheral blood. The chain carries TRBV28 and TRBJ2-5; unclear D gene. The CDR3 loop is CATVNQETQYF. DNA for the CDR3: TGTGCCACGGTTAACCAAGAGACCCAGTACTTC. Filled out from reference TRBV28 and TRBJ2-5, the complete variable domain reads DVKVTQSSRYLVKRTGEKVFLECVQDMDHENMFWYRQDPGLGLRLIYFSYDVKMKEKGDIPEGYSVSREKKERFSLILESASTNQTSMYLCATVNQETQYFGPGTRLLVL.